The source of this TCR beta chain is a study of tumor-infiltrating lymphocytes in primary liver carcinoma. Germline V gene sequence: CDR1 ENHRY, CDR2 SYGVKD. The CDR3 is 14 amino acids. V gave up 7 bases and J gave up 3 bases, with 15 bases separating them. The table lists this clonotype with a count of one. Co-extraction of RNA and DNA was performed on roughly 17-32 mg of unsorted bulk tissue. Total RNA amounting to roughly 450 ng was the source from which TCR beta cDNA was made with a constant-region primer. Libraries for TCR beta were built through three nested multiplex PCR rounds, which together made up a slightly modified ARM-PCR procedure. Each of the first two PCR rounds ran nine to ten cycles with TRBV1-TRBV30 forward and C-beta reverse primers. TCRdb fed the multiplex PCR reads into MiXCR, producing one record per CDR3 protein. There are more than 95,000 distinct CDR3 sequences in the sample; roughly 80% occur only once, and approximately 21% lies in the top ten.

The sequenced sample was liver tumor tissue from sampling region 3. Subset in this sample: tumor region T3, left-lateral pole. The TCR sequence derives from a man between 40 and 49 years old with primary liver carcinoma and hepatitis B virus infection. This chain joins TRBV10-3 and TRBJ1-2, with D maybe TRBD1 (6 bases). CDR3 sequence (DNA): TGTGCCATCAATGAATCGTCAGGGGACTATGGCTACACCTTC. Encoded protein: CAINESSGDYGYTF.